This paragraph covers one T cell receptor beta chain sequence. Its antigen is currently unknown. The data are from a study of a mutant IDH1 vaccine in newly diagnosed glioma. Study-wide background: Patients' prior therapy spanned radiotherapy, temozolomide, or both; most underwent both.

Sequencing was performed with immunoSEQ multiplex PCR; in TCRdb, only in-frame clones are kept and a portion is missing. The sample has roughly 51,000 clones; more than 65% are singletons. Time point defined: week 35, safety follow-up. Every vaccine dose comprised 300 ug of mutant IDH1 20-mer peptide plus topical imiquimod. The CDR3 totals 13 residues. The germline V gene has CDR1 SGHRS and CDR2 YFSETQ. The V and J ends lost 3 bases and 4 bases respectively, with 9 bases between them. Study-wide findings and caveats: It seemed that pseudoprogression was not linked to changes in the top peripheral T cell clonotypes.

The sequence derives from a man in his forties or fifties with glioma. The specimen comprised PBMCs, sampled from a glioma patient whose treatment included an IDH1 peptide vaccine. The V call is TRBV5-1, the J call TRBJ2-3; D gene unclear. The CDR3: CASSSEVPDTQYF. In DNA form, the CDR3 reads TGCGCCAGCAGCTCAGAAGTGCCAGATACGCAGTATTTT.